This T cell receptor (beta chain) originates from a study of T cell changes during pregnancy in multiple sclerosis. Clones were read by immunoSEQ multiplex PCR, and TCRdb kept only the in-frame ones, dropping some. The sample has almost 95,000 clones, more than 85% seen once. Germline CDR1 and CDR2: KGHSH and LQKENI. The ends lost 4 bases at V and 4 bases at J; junction bases unmatched: 2. This CDR3 is 13 amino acids long. The sequencing used peripheral blood, collected in the first trimester of pregnancy. The TCR was taken from a female donor with multiple sclerosis, enrolled in a pregnancy study. This sequence joins TRBV18 and TRBJ2-5, with TRBD1 matching 8 bases. CDR3 region: CASSQQGGETQYF. The CDR3, as DNA: TGTGCCAGCTCACAACAGGGGGGAGAGACCCAGTACTTC. The whole variable domain, remainder taken from reference TRBV18 and TRBJ2-5, is NAGVMQNPRHLVRRRGQEARLRCSPMKGHSHVYWYRQLPEEGLKFMVYLQKENIIDESGMPKERFSAEFPKEGPSILRIQQVVRGDSAAYFCASSQQGGETQYFGPGTRLLVL.